This T cell receptor beta chain is from a study of neurological immune-mediated disorders (dated by TCRdb to between 2018 and 2020). Broadly, across the study: Among the 35 or so multiple sclerosis patients, around 30 had relapsing-remitting MS and 3 had secondary progressive MS. The 95 to 120 TCR-beta libraries included longitudinal samples, technical triplicates and paired sorted CD4+ and CD8+ T-cell subsets alongside PBMC samples. The study compared peripheral blood TCR-beta repertoires of HTLV-I-associated myelopathy (HAM/TSP) patients, multiple sclerosis patients and healthy controls using UMI-based sequencing. Of the approximately 70 subjects in the cohort, around 15 were HAM/TSP patients, some 35 were multiple sclerosis patients, and some 20 were healthy controls. Points the paper makes about the study in general: The MS cluster showed no association with clinical or MRI features, and the authors stated that larger cohorts are needed. The highest TCR clonal expansion was observed in HAM/TSP patients, whereas the lowest was observed in MS patients, even when compared with healthy controls. Expanded clones from different subjects shared no identical CDR3 amino acid sequences, which suggests that TCR-beta repertoires were private in all groups. Phylogenetic analysis grouped repertoires from 18 of 34 MS patients into a cluster of related CDR3 sequences, suggesting a possible repertoire-level signature.

To synthesize cDNA, template-switch 5'RACE was performed with a primer carrying a 10-nucleotide random unique molecular identifier so that each TCR transcript was tagged. Every sequencing run covered 15-18 subjects and yielded more than 180 million TCR-beta sequences. Total RNA was extracted with the RNeasy kit. TCR-beta VDJ regions were amplified with primers for the TCR constant region and the 5'RACE anchor, using the KAPA Real-time Library Amplification kit. Sample indexes and Illumina adaptors were added in a first PCR, after which library yield was increased in a second PCR. After purification with Ampure beads, the TCR product of roughly 650 bp was size-selected on a 2% E-gel SizeSelection system. Before pooling, library quality was assessed on a Bioanalyzer, concentration was determined with Qubit, and library quantification was performed with the Kapa Library Quantification kit. An Illumina HiSeq 2500 sequenced the libraries paired-end 2 x 150 bp. To increase sequence diversity, about 25-31% phiX was spiked into each library pool. Per the authors' processing: Quality-filtered reads were processed with the UMI-based MiGEC pipeline, which removed over 75% of raw TCR sequences during error correction. VDJ genes were aligned to IMGT germline references, and clonotypes were defined by unique CDR3 amino acid sequence plus V-J genes. Clonal expansion, Shannon diversity and CDR3 relatedness were evaluated with VDJtools (CalcPairwiseDistances, ClusterSamples), while phylogenetic trees were built in CLCbio workbench. Expanded clones were defined as having at least 8 unique UMIs, based on coefficient-of-variation modelling across technical triplicates. The raw public data were reprocessed by TCRdb itself: fastp quality trimming at Q25, MiXCR clonotype calling, in-frame beta chains only. Rows are combined by CDR3 protein, so each entry shows the most common genes and DNA. The V and J calls shown here were made by TCRdb, not taken from the authors' results. In this sample the table shows tens of thousands of distinct CDR3 sequences, roughly 3.5% of which occur a single time. Roughly 2.9% of the sample is taken by the ten largest.

Inclusive of the bounding cysteine and phenylalanine, the CDR3 is 12 residues long. Just the 36-base CDR3 DNA is kept, in frame starting at base 1. Per the germline V gene (reference sequence), DFQATT is the CDR1 and SNEGSKA is the CDR2. At least ten counts were recorded for this clonotype. Its antigen remains unidentified. One junction end does not reproduce the germline sequence, and a read error may be involved. For unsorted PBMC libraries, 2 million PBMCs were used after storage in RNAlater at -80 degrees C until RNA extraction. The multiple sclerosis patients were enrolled in a US clinical protocol that evaluated disease progression with magnetic resonance imaging. Peripheral blood was subjected to Ficoll-Hypaque density gradient centrifugation to isolate PBMCs, which were then cryopreserved in liquid nitrogen.

The clonotype originates from a woman aged 45-60 years with multiple sclerosis. The rearranged segments are TRBV20-1 and TRBJ2-7, with the D gene not clear enough to name. Material for sequencing was PBMCs. This receptor has the CDR3 CSARDQVAPPEF. The sequenced DNA: TGCAGTGCTAGAGATCAGGTCGCTCCACCGGAGTTC.